This T cell receptor beta chain was observed in a study of technical replicates of blood from a few donors. Libraries were prepared by immunoSEQ multiplex PCR; TCRdb keeps only in-frame clonotypes and omits some of them. Among about 70,000 clones listed, just under 95% were seen once. Unmatched junction bases numbered 3, after V lost 1 base and J lost 8 bases. The CDR3 extends over 14 amino acids. Per germline, CDR1 MNHNS and CDR2 SASEGT. The source of this sequence is a human donor in good health. The rearrangement joins TRBV6-1 to TRBJ2-2, with 8 bases fitting TRBD2. The sample taken for sequencing was T cells isolated from PBMCs. The CDR3 DNA sequence: TGTGCCAGCAGTGAAGTCCGGGAGGGGGGGGAGCTGTTTTTT. This gives the protein CASSEVREGGELFF.